This T cell receptor beta chain was retrieved from a study of CD8 T cells in Susac syndrome. The CDR3 runs 15 residues. Germline loops: CDR1 DFQATT, CDR2 SNEGSKA (reference sequence). After removal of 2 bases from V and 0 bases from J, the junction contained 5 bases not matched to a gene. RNA in amounts of roughly 0.5 to 1 ug was reverse transcribed with random hexamers. Amplification of the TCR beta CDR3 was carried out by immunoSEQ multiplex PCR, which spanned a total of 54 Vbeta and 13 Jbeta segments. TCRdb redid the calling of the immunoSEQ multiplex PCR reads with MiXCR, one entry per CDR3 protein. The table includes 170,000 or so distinct CDR3 sequences, 85% to 95% detected once. Patients with Susac syndrome met diagnostic criteria defined recently for definite or probable disease. TEMRA cells were FACS-enriched, with CD8+ and CD4+ T cells isolated negatively.

This receptor was obtained from a human donor with Susac syndrome. The material sequenced was CD4+ T cells from PBMCs. This rearrangement joins TRBV20-1 to TRBJ2-7; TRBD2 aligns across 9 bases. CDR3 protein: CSARKQRGASYEQYF. CDR3 nucleotides: TGCAGTGCTAGAAAGCAGCGGGGGGCCTCCTACGAGCAGTACTTC.